Below, 15 T cell receptor beta chains from the same sample are listed, as sequenced in a study of cytomegalovirus exposure and HLA in healthy donors. Vbeta (60) and Jbeta (13) primers were used in the PCR. Sequencing was performed with immunoSEQ multiplex PCR; in TCRdb, only in-frame clones are kept and a portion is missing. Of 150,000 to 200,000 clones in the sample, over 75% were seen once. Material for sequencing was PBMCs. The receptors here all came from a woman in her forties or fifties in good health and CMV-seropositive.

This chain joins TRBV6-1 and TRBJ2-3, with TRBD1 matching over 8 bases. Germline CDR1 MNHNS, CDR2 SASEGT. With 2 bases clipped from V and 2 bases from J, the junction kept 6 bases outside the gene matches. There are 16 residues in the CDR3. This chain's CDR3 is CASSEYVGQATDTQYF. CDR3 DNA sequence: TGTGCCAGCAGTGAATATGTGGGACAGGCCACAGATACGCAGTATTTT.

The DNA for the CDR3 is TGTGCCAGCAGCGCCCCGGGACTAGCGGGAGACAATGAGCAGTTCTTC. Protein product: CASSAPGLAGDNEQFF. This chain connects TRBV7-2 to TRBJ2-1; TRBD2 matches at 14 bases. CDR1 is SGHTA and CDR2 is FQGNSA in the germline V gene. The CDR3 has 16 residues. Trimming at V came to 5 bases and at J to 5 bases, leaving 5 bases not matched to a gene.

The V gene is TRBV4-1, the J gene TRBJ2-5; D gene uncertain. Germline lookup yields CDR1 MGHRA and CDR2 YSYEKL. The ends were cut back, 0 bases at V and 8 bases at J, with 7 bases in the middle. This CDR3 is 12 amino acids long. CDR3 nucleotides: TGCGCCAGCAGCCAAGAAAGAGGAACCCAGTACTTC. It codes for CASSQERGTQYF.

CDR3: CASGSLSSYNEQFF. The DNA of the CDR3 is TGTGCTAGTGGTTCTTTGAGCTCCTACAATGAGCAGTTCTTC. J is TRBJ2-1 and V is TRBV12-5; D remains unclear. The CDR3 contains 14 residues. Germline V gene lookup returns CDR1 LGHNT and CDR2 FRNRAP. With 4 bases removed from V and 0 bases from J, the gap between germline ends came to 7 bases.

The V gene is TRBV7-6, the J gene TRBJ2-7; 9 bases agree with TRBD1. Trimming at V came to 5 bases and at J to 11 bases, leaving 13 bases not matched to a gene. Per germline, CDR1 SGHVS and CDR2 FNYEAQ. The CDR3 covers 14 residues. The CDR3 here is CASSPRTGEGVKYF. The CDR3 coding sequence is TGTGCCAGCAGCCCGAGGACAGGGGAGGGAGTGAAGTACTTC.

The chain has TRBV4-1 and TRBJ2-2; the match to TRBD2 covers 7 bases. The CDR3 loop spans 16 amino acids. Trimming at V came to 7 bases and at J to 4 bases, leaving 12 bases not matched to a gene. CDR1 and CDR2 from the germline V gene are MGHRA and YSYEKL. The CDR3 nucleotides are TGCGCCAGCAAACCGGGAGGCCCCACCTTCACCGGGGAGCTGTTTTTT. The encoded protein is CASKPGGPTFTGELFF.

V gene TRBV4-1 combines with J gene TRBJ1-4; D not resolved. This CDR3 is 16 amino acids long. Germline V CDR1 and CDR2: MGHRA, YSYEKL. V shed 0 bases and J shed 8 bases, with 16 bases lying between them. The CDR3, as DNA: TGCGCCAGCAGCCAAGATGGCCCCCGAGGAGGGGAAAAACTGTTTTTT. It yields the protein CASSQDGPRGGEKLFF.

The rearrangement uses TRBV6-5 and TRBJ1-1, with D possibly matching TRBD1 (6 bases). V lost 2 bases and J lost 5, with 12 bases in between. This CDR3 spans 14 amino acids. Germline lookup yields CDR1 MNHEY and CDR2 SVGAGI. Here the CDR3 reads CASSYDRGGTEAFF. CDR3 coding DNA: TGTGCCAGCAGTTACGATAGGGGGGGTACTGAAGCTTTCTTT.

This sequence joins TRBV5-4 and TRBJ1-3; D unresolved. The CDR3 contains 13 residues. Germline V CDR1 and CDR2: SGHNT, YYREEE (reference sequence). V was cut by 0 bases and J by 7 bases, with 8 bases left in between. The CDR3 loop reads CASSLAGGNTIYF. The CDR3 bases are TGTGCCAGCAGCTTGGCGGGAGGGAACACCATATATTTT.

The genes are TRBV12-5 and TRBJ1-1; D gene unclear. V was trimmed by 2 bases and J by 1 base, leaving 8 bases between them. There are 14 residues in the CDR3. Germline V gene lookup returns CDR1 LGHNT and CDR2 FRNRAP. CDR3 region: CASGLWPSNTEAFF. The CDR3 coding sequence is TGTGCTAGTGGTTTGTGGCCGTCGAACACTGAAGCTTTCTTT.

The V call is TRBV28, the J call TRBJ1-2, with 8 bases identical to TRBD1. The CDR3 runs 15 residues. Germline V lookup: CDR1 MDHEN, CDR2 SYDVKM. J gave up 5 bases and V 8 bases, and 13 bases lay outside the gene matches. The CDR3 spells CASRTIFDRGYGYTF. The DNA for the CDR3 is TGTGCCAGCCGAACGATCTTCGACAGGGGATATGGCTACACCTTC.

The V call is TRBV13, the J call TRBJ2-2, with 8 bases aligning to TRBD1. J lost 3 bases, V lost 5 bases, and 11 bases had no gene match. In germline, CDR1 is PRHDT, CDR2 FYEKMQ (reference sequence). The CDR3 contains 17 residues. The chain's CDR3 is CASSRYTGQGYTGELFF. CDR3 sequence (DNA): TGTGCCAGCAGCCGATATACCGGACAGGGATACACCGGGGAGCTGTTTTTT.

The count of this clone is one. This chain links TRBV30 with TRBJ2-5; possible D gene TRBD2, 5 bases. From germline, CDR1 is GTSNPN and CDR2 SVGIG (reference sequence). The length of the CDR3 is 14 residues. V lost 0 bases and J lost 2, with 10 bases in between. This CDR3 is CAWSVIGIQETQYF. The CDR3 DNA follows: TGTGCCTGGAGTGTAATCGGGATTCAAGAGACCCAGTACTTC.

This chain uses TRBV6-1 with TRBJ2-5, with unresolved D. CDR1 is MNHNS and CDR2 is SASEGT in the germline V gene. Trimming pared 0 bases from V and 2 bases from J, leaving 13 bases between. The CDR3 is 16 amino acids. CDR3 region: CASSEAKRRIQETQYF. The CDR3 nucleotides are TGTGCCAGCAGTGAAGCTAAGCGTCGTATACAAGAGACCCAGTACTTC.

This clone was seen just once. The chain carries TRBV6-5 and TRBJ2-7; 11 bases are shared with TRBD2. The ends lost 4 bases at V and 6 bases at J; junction bases unmatched: 5. The CDR3 length is 14 residues. CDR1 MNHEY and CDR2 SVGAGI come from the germline V gene. CDR3 nucleotides: TGTGCCAGCAGTTTAGCGGGAGGGCCGGGCGAGCAGTACTTC. This gives the protein CASSLAGGPGEQYF.